Presented here are 14 T cell receptor beta chains from one specimen sequenced in a study. TCRdb processed the RT-PCR reads anew with MiXCR; each CDR3 protein has one entry. The table has about 700,000 distinct CDR3 sequences, approximately 15% seen once; the top ten hold 3% to 4.5%. The sample comprised memory CD4+ T cells from blood. The receptors derive from a female donor in good health, serving as a healthy control.

The genes are TRBV4-3 and TRBJ2-7; D is perhaps TRBD2 (5 bases). The V and J ends lost 0 bases and 3 bases respectively, with 24 bases between them. This CDR3 contains 19 residues. Germline CDR1 is LGHNA and CDR2 is YSLEER. CDR3 sequence: CASSQEGSNTGIFSYEQYF. The CDR3 DNA reads TGCGCCAGCAGCCAAGAGGGGTCGAACACCGGGATTTTTAGCTACGAGCAGTACTTC.

The sample holds a few counts of this clonotype. This chain uses TRBV21-1 with TRBJ2-3; the D call TRBD1 from the table was never checked on the DNA. TRBV21-1 is annotated as a pseudogene. This CDR3 is built from 16 residues. Here the CDR3 DNA reads TGTGCCAGCAGCAAAGCAGGGCGGGCAAGCACAGATACGCAGTATTTT. The encoded protein is CASSKAGRASTDTQYF.

In this sample, this clonotype turned up many times. The chain has TRBV6-5 and TRBJ1-1, with D unresolved. The ends were cut back, 2 bases at V and 0 bases at J, with 13 bases in the middle. The CDR3 spans 16 residues. Germline V gene data show CDR1 as MNHEY and CDR2 as SVGAGI. The CDR3 DNA reads TGTGCCAGCAGTTACGCAGTGCCTAGGATGAACACTGAAGCTTTCTTT. Its protein is CASSYAVPRMNTEAFF.

At least ten counts were recorded for this clonotype. The chain couples TRBV7-6 to TRBJ2-1, with D hard to call. Trimming took 0 bases from V and 9 from J, leaving 6 bases between them. This CDR3 is 12 amino acids long. The germline gives CDR1 SGHVS, CDR2 FNYEAQ. CDR3 sequence reads: CASSLATGEQFF. CDR3 nucleotides: TGTGCCAGCAGCTTAGCGACGGGTGAGCAGTTCTTC.

This clonotype was observed at least ten times. The chain links TRBV7-8 to TRBJ2-2; D gene ambiguous. The CDR3 runs to 14 residues. The V end lost 6 bases, the J end lost 1 base, and 9 bases lay between the germline ends. The germline CDR1 and CDR2 sequences are SGHVS and FQNEAQ. CDR3 residues: CASSQQRNTGELFF. In DNA form, the CDR3 reads TGTGCCAGCAGTCAACAGCGGAACACCGGGGAGCTGTTTTTT. Using reference TRBV7-8 and TRBJ2-2 for the parts outside the CDR3, the full variable domain is GAGVSQSPRYKVAKRGQDVALRCDPISGHVSLFWYQQALGQGPEFLTYFQNEAQLDKSGLPSDRFFAERPEGSVSTLKIQRTQQEDSAVYLCASSQQRNTGELFFGEGSRLTVL.

This chain connects TRBV5-4 to TRBJ2-1; TRBD1 matches 9 bases. Germline V gene data show CDR1 as SGHNT and CDR2 as YYREEE (reference sequence). This CDR3 comprises 15 residues. J lost 6 bases, V lost 2 bases, and 6 bases had no gene match. This CDR3 reads CASSLRGTGINEQFF. In DNA form, the CDR3 reads TGTGCCAGCAGCTTACGCGGGACAGGGATCAATGAGCAGTTCTTC.

This clonotype was found a few times. CDR3: CASSVGLDNQPQHF. In nucleotides, the CDR3 is TGTGCCAGCAGCGTAGGACTGGATAATCAGCCCCAGCATTTT. V gene TRBV9 combines with J gene TRBJ1-5; no definite D call. The CDR3 consists of 14 residues. Trimming removed 0 bases at V and 4 bases at J, with 8 bases between. The V gene's germline CDR1 is SGDLS and CDR2 YYNGEE. Based on the CDR3 plus reference TRBV9 and TRBJ1-5, the full variable domain is DSGVTQTPKHLITATGQRVTLRCSPRSGDLSVYWYQQSLDQGLQFLIQYYNGEERAKGNILERFSAQQFPDLHSELNLSSLELGDSALYFCASSVGLDNQPQHFGDGTRLSIL.

This clonotype has a count of ten or more. The junction shows a germline mismatch at one end, possibly a read error. The CDR3 is CASSYRPDYEQYF. CDR3 DNA sequence: TGTGCCAGTAGTTATCGGCCCGACTACGAGCAGTACTTC. V is TRBV6-2 or TRBV6-3 and J is TRBJ2-7; D remains ambiguous. Germline V lookup: CDR1 MNHEY, CDR2 SVGEGT. The CDR3 contains 13 residues.

The gene calls are TRBV11-2 and TRBJ2-5; 12 positions match TRBD2. The V gene end was trimmed by 5 bases and the J gene end by 5 bases; junction bases not matched to a gene: 12. This CDR3 is 17 amino acids long. CDR1 is SGHAT and CDR2 is FQNNGV in the germline V gene. The CDR3 loop is CASSLGTSGLRGETQYF. Here the CDR3 DNA reads TGTGCCAGCAGCCTAGGGACTAGCGGGCTCCGGGGGGAGACCCAGTACTTC.

This clonotype appeared many times. This chain connects TRBV10-3 to TRBJ2-7; D gene ambiguous. Germline CDR1 reads ENHRY; CDR2 reads SYGVKD. The CDR3 runs 14 residues. V was shortened by 6 bases and J by 0 bases, with 12 bases between the two germline ends. DNA of the CDR3: TGTGCCATCAGGGGCGTTACAACCTCCTACGAGCAGTACTTC. It specifies CAIRGVTTSYEQYF.

This clonotype was counted at least ten times. The chain joins TRBV12-3 or TRBV12-4 to TRBJ1-2; no firm D call. Trimming removed 3 bases at V and 7 bases at J, with 6 bases between. The CDR3 totals 11 residues. The CDR3 sequence is CASSLDVGYTF. CDR3 nucleotide sequence: TGTGCCAGCAGTTTGGATGTTGGCTACACCTTC.

The V call is TRBV7-2, the J call TRBJ2-1; unclear D gene. Trimming took off 4 bases at V and 3 bases at J, with 4 bases between the two ends. CDR3 size: 12 residues. The germline gives CDR1 SGHTA, CDR2 FQGNSA. The CDR3 bases are TGTGCCAGCAGCTCATTCTACAATGAGCAGTTCTTC. It yields the protein CASSSFYNEQFF.

The table lists this clonotype with many counts. The chain uses TRBV5-1 and TRBJ2-1; 11 bases line up with TRBD2. The CDR3 runs to 12 residues. Per the germline V gene, CDR1 is SGHRS and CDR2 is YFSETQ. V shed 5 bases, J shed 9 bases, and the junction held 1 base outside the gene matches. The CDR3 nucleotides read TGCGCCAGCAGTCTAGCGGGAGGTGAGCAGTTCTTC. This gives the protein CASSLAGGEQFF.

The rearrangement uses TRBV7-2 and TRBJ2-7, with 8 nucleotides matching TRBD2. The CDR3 consists of 16 residues. Losses at the gene ends were 1 base for V and 5 bases for J; bases not matched to a gene: 10. Germline lookup yields CDR1 SGHTA and CDR2 FQGNSA. The chain's CDR3 is CASSLGAPGLEDEQYF. CDR3 DNA: TGTGCCAGCAGCTTAGGGGCACCGGGACTAGAAGACGAGCAGTACTTC. The variable domain in full, completed from reference TRBV7-2 and TRBJ2-7, reads GAGVSQSPSNKVTEKGKDVELRCDPISGHTALYWYRQSLGQGLEFLIYFQGNSAPDKSGLPSDRFSAERTGGSVSTLTIQRTQQEDSAVYLCASSLGAPGLEDEQYFGPGTRLTVT.